This T cell receptor (beta chain) was sequenced during a study of CD8 T cells in Susac syndrome. Findings of the study overall: Repertoires of Susac syndrome CD4+ T cells lacked clonal expansion.

Germline values: CDR1 LNHNV, CDR2 YYDKDF (reference sequence). The CDR3 runs to 15 residues. Trimming removed 0 bases from V and 6 bases from J; junction bases left unmatched: 6. A note on this clonotype: Its antigen is not known.

With random hexamers, 0.5 to 1 ug RNA was reverse transcribed. One entry per CDR3 protein results from TCRdb running MiXCR on the immunoSEQ multiplex PCR reads. The table lists 95,000 to 150,000 distinct CDR3 sequences, 96% of them singletons. The sequencing input was CD4+ T cells from PBMCs. The V gene is TRBV15, the J gene TRBJ1-1, with 8 bases that match TRBD1. This receptor was obtained from a human donor with Susac syndrome. The CDR3 sequence: CATSRDSGQGAEAFF. The CDR3 coding sequence is TGTGCCACCAGCAGAGATTCCGGACAGGGCGCTGAAGCTTTCTTT.